This TCR beta chain was documented in a study of graft-versus-host responses after intestinal transplantation. V was cut by 3 bases and J by 0 bases, with 9 bases left in between. The CDR3 has 14 amino acids. Germline CDR1 is SGHRS and CDR2 is YFSETQ. This clone is a singleton in its sample. What it binds is not known. TCRdb keeps only in-frame clones here, not all; method: immunoSEQ multiplex PCR. This sample yields 27,000 or so clones, of which 82% are seen a single time; about 0.74% belongs to the top ten. J is TRBJ2-5 and V is TRBV5-1; D is uncertain. The sequencing used unstimulated CD4+ T cells sorted from spleen or lymph node cells, collected before intestinal transplant. The sequence derives from a human donor who received an intestinal transplant. The CDR3 protein is CASSSVTYQETQYF. The CDR3 nucleotides are TGCGCCAGCAGCTCCGTCACGTACCAAGAGACCCAGTACTTC.